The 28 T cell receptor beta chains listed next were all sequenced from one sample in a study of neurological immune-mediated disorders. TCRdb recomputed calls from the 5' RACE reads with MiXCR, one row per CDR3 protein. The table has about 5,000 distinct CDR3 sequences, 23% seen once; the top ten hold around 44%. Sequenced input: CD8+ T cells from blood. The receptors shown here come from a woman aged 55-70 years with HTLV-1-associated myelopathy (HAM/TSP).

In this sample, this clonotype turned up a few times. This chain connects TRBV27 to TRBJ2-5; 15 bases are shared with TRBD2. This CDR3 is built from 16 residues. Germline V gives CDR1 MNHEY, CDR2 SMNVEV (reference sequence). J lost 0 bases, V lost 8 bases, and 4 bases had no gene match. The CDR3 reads CASPGLAGGHQETQYF. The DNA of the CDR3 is TGTGCCAGCCCGGGACTAGCGGGGGGCCACCAAGAGACCCAGTACTTC.

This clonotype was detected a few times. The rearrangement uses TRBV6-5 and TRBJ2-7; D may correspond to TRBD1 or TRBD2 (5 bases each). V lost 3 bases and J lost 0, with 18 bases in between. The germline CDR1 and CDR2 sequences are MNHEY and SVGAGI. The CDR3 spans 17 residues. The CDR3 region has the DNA TGTGCCAGCAGTTATATGCCGGAGGACACCAACTCCTACGAGCAGTACTTC. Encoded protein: CASSYMPEDTNSYEQYF.

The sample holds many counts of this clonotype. CDR3 residues: CASSLVPGAIYGYTF. The CDR3 DNA follows: TGTGCCAGCAGCTTGGTACCGGGGGCGATCTATGGCTACACCTTC. The chain joins TRBV7-2 to TRBJ1-2, with D possibly matching TRBD1 (6 bases). V was trimmed by 3 bases and J by 4 bases, leaving 15 bases between them. This CDR3 is 15 amino acids long. Germline lookup yields CDR1 SGHTA and CDR2 FQGNSA.

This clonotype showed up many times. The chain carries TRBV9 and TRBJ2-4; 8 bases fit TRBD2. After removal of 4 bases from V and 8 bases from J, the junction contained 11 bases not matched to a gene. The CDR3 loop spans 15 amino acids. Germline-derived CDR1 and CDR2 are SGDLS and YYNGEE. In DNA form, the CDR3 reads TGTGCCAGCAGCCCTCCGTCACCCGGGGGGGACATTCAGTACTTC. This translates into CASSPPSPGGDIQYF.

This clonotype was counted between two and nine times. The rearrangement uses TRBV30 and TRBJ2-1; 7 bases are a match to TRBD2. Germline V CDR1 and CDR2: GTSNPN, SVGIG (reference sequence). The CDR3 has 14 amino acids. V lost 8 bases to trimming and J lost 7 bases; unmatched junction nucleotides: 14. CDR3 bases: TGTGCCGCCCTCCGGGGCCGGGGGGAGAATGAGCAGTTCTTC. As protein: CAALRGRGENEQFF.

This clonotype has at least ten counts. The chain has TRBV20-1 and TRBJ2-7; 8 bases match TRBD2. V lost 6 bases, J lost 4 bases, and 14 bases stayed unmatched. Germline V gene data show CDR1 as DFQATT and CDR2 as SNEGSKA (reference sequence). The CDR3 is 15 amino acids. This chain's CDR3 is CSAALQAGGLYEQYF. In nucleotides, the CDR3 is TGCAGTGCCGCATTGCAGGCGGGGGGATTATACGAGCAGTACTTC.

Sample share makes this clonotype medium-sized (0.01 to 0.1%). The CDR3 region has the DNA TGCAGTGCTAGAGATCGGGACGGCTACTACGAGCAGTACTTC. It encodes CSARDRDGYYEQYF. The genes are TRBV20-1 and TRBJ2-7, with D tentatively TRBD1 or TRBD2 (5 bases each). In germline, CDR1 is DFQATT, CDR2 SNEGSKA (reference sequence). V was cut by 0 bases and J by 3 bases, with 12 bases left in between. The CDR3 contains 14 residues.

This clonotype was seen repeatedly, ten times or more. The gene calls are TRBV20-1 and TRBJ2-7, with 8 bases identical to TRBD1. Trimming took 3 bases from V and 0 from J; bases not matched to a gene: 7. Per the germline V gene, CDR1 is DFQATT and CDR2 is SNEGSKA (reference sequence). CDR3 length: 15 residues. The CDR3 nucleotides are TGCAGTGCTAGTGCCAGGGGGCCTAACTCCTACGAGCAGTACTTC. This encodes CSASARGPNSYEQYF.

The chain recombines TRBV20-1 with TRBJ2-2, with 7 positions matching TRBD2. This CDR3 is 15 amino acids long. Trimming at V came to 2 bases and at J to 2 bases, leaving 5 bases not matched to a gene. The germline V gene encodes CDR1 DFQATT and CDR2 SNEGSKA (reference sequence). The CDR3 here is CSARTGTKNTGELFF. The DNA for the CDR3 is TGCAGTGCTAGAACCGGGACTAAAAACACCGGGGAGCTGTTTTTT.

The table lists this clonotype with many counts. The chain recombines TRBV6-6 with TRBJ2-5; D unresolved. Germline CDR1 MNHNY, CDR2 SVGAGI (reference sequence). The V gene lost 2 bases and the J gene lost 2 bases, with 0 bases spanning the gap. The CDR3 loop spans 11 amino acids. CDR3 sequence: CASSYQETQYF. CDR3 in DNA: TGTGCCAGCAGTTACCAAGAGACCCAGTACTTC.

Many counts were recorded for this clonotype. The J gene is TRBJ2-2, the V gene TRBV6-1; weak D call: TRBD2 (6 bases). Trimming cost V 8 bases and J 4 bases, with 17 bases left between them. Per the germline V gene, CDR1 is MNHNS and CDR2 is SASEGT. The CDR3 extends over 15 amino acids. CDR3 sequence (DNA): TGTGCCAGCGGGGGGTTTACTAGCCGCACCGGGGAGCTGTTTTTT. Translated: CASGGFTSRTGELFF.

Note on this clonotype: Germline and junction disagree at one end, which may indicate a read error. This chain's CDR3 is CASSPGLVGAGNTQYF. DNA for the CDR3: TGTGCCAGCAGCCCCGGGCTAGTGGGGGCGGGGAATACACAGTATTTT. This chain joins TRBV6-5 and TRBJ2-3, with D perhaps TRBD1 or TRBD2 (6 bases each). CDR1 MNHEY and CDR2 SVGAGI come from the germline V gene. This CDR3 is built from 16 residues.

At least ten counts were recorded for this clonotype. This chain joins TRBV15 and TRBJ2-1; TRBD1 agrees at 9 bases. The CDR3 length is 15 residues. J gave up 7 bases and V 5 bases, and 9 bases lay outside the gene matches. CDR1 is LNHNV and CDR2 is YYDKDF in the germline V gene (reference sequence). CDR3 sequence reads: CATSGGQGIHNEQFF. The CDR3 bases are TGTGCCACCAGCGGGGGACAGGGAATTCATAATGAGCAGTTCTTC.

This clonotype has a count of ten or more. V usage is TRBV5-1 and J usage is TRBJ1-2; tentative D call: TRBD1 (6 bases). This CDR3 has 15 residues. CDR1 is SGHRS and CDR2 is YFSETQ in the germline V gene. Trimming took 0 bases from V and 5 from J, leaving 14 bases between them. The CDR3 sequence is CASSLASGGAYGYTF. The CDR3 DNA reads TGCGCCAGCAGCTTGGCATCTGGGGGCGCGTATGGCTACACCTTC. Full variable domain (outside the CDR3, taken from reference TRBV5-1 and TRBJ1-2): KAGVTQTPRYLIKTRGQQVTLSCSPISGHRSVSWYQQTPGQGLQFLFEYFSETQRNKGNFPGRFSGRQFSNSRSEMNVSTLELGDSALYLCASSLASGGAYGYTFGSGTRLTVV.

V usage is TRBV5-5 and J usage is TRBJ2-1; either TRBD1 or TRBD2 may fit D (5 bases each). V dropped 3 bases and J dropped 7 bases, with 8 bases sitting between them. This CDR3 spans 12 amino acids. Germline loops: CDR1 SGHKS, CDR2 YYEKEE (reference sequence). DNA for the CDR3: TGTGCCAGCAGCTGGGGGATGAATGAGCAGTTCTTC. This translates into CASSWGMNEQFF.

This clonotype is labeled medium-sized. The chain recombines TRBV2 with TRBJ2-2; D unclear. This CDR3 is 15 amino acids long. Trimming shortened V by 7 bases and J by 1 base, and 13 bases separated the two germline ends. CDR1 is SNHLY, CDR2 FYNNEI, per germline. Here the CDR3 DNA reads TGTGCCAGCAAAAGAACGGACGAGAACACCGGGGAGCTGTTTTTT. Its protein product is CASKRTDENTGELFF. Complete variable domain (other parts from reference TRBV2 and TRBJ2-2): EPEVTQTPSHQVTQMGQEVILRCVPISNHLYFYWYRQILGQKVEFLVSFYNNEISEKSEIFDDQFSVERPDGSNFTLKIRSTKLEDSAMYFCASKRTDENTGELFFGEGSRLTVL.

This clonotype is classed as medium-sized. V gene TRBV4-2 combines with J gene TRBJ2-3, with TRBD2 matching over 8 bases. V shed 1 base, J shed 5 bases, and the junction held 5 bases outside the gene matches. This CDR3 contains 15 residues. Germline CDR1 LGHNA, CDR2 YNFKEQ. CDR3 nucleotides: TGTGCCAGCAGCCAAGCGGGGGGGCTGGGAGATACGCAGTATTTT. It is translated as CASSQAGGLGDTQYF.

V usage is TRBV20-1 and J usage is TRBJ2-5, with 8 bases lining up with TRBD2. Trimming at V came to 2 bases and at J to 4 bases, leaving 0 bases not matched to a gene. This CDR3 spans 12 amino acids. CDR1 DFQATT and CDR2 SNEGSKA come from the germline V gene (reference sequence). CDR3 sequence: CSARLAGETQYF. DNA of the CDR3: TGCAGTGCTAGACTAGCGGGAGAGACCCAGTACTTC.

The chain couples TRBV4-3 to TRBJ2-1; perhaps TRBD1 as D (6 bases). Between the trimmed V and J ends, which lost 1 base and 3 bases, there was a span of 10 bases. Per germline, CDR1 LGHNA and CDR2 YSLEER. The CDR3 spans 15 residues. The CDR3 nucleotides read TGCGCCAGCAGCCAAGCAGGGGCCGACTACAATGAGCAGTTCTTC. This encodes CASSQAGADYNEQFF.

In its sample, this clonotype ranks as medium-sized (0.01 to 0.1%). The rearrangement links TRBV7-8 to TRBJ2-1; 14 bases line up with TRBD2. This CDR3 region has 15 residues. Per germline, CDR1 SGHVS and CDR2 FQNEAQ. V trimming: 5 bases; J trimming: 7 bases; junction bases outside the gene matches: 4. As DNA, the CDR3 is TGTGCCAGCAGCCCGACTAGCGGGGGGGCAAATGAGCAGTTCTTC. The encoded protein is CASSPTSGGANEQFF.

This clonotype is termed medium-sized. The CDR3: CASSLRDWDTEAFF. The DNA of the CDR3 is TGTGCCAGCAGCTTAAGGGATTGGGACACTGAAGCTTTCTTT. V usage is TRBV11-3 and J usage is TRBJ1-1; D ambiguous. V gave up 2 bases and J gave up 3 bases, with 10 bases separating them. There are 14 residues in the CDR3. CDR1 and CDR2 (germline): SGHNT, YENEEA. Combining the CDR3 with reference TRBV11-3 and TRBJ1-1 gives the whole variable domain EAGVVQSPRYKIIEKKQPVAFWCNPISGHNTLYWYLQNLGQGPELLIRYENEEAVDDSQLPKDRFSAERLKGVDSTLKIQPAELGDSAVYLCASSLRDWDTEAFFGQGTRLTVV.

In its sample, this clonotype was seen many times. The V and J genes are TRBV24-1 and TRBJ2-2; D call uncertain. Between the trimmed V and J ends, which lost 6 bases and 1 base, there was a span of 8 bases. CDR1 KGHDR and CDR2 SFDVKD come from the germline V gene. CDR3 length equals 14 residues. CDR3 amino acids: CATSRDMNTGELFF. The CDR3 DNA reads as TGTGCCACCAGTCGTGACATGAACACCGGGGAGCTGTTTTTT.

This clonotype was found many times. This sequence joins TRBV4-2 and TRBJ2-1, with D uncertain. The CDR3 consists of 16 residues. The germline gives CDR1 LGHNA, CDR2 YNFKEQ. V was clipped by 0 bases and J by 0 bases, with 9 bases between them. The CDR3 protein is CASSQDDISSYNEQFF. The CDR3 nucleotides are TGTGCCAGCAGCCAAGACGACATCAGCTCCTACAATGAGCAGTTCTTC.

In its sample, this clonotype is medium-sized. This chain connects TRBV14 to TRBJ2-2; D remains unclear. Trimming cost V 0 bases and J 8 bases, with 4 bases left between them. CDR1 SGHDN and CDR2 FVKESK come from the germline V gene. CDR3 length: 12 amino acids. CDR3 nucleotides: TGTGCCAGCAGCCAAGACAGGGGGGAGCTGTTTTTT. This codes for CASSQDRGELFF.

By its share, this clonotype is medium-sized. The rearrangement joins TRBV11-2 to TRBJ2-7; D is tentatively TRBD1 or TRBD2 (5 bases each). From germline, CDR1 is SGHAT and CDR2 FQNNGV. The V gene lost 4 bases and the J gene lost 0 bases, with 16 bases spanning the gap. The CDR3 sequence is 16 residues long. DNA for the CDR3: TGTGCCAGCAGCTCAAGACCCGGGGCTAGCTCCTACGAGCAGTACTTC. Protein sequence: CASSSRPGASSYEQYF.

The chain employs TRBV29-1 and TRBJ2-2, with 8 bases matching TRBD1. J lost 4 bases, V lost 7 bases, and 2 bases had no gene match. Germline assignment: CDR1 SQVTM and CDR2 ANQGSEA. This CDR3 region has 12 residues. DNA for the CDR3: TGCAGCGCCACAGGGGGCACCGGGGAGCTGTTTTTT. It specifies CSATGGTGELFF.

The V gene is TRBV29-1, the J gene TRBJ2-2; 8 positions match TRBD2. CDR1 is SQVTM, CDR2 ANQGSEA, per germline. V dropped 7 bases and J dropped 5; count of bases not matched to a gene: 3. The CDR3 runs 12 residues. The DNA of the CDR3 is TGCAGCGCCCGGGGGGGGACCGGGGAGCTGTTTTTT. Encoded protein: CSARGGTGELFF.

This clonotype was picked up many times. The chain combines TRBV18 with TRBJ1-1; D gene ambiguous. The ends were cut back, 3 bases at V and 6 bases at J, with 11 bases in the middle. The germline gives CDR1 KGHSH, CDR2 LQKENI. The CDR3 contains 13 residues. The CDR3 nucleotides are TGTGCCAGCTCACCCGCTAGTTGGGCTGAAGCTTTCTTT. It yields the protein CASSPASWAEAFF.